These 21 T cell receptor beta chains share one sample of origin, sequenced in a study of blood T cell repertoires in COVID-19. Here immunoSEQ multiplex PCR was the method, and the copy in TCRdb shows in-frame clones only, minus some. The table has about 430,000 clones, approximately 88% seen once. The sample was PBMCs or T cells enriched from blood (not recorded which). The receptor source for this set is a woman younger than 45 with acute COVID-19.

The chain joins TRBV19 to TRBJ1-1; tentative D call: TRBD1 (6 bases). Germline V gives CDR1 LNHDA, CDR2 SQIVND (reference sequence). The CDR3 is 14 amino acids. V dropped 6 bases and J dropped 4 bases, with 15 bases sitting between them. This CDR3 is CASRTPQGSTEAFF. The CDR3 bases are TGTGCCAGTAGGACCCCTCAGGGGAGCACTGAAGCTTTCTTT.

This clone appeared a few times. Written as DNA, the CDR3 is TGTGCCACCAGTGAAACTGGGACAGTTTCCACAGATACGCAGTATTTT. It encodes CATSETGTVSTDTQYF. The V gene is TRBV24-1, the J gene TRBJ2-3, with 7 bases fitting TRBD1. Germline CDR1 reads KGHDR; CDR2 reads SFDVKD. V was pared by 4 bases and J by 2 bases, with 8 bases of the junction left unmatched. This CDR3 contains 16 residues.

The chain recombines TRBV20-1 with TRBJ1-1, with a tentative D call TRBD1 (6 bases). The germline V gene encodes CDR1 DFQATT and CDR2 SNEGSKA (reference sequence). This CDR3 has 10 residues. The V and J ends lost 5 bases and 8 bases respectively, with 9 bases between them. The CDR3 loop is CSAEGQEAFF. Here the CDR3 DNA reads TGCAGTGCTGAAGGACAGGAAGCTTTCTTT.

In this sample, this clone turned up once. CDR3 region: CASSGTSGGSGDTQYF. CDR3 in DNA: TGTGCCAGCAGCGGGACTAGCGGGGGGTCCGGGGATACGCAGTATTTT. The chain recombines TRBV9 with TRBJ2-3; TRBD2 aligns across 14 bases. The CDR3 runs to 16 residues. After removal of 3 bases from V and 6 bases from J, the junction contained 6 bases not matched to a gene. Germline loops: CDR1 SGDLS, CDR2 YYNGEE.

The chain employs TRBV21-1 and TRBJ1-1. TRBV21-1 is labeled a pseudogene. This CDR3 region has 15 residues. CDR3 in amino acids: CASTEGGAESTEAFF. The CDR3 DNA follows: TGTGCCAGCACCGAGGGGGGGGCGGAGAGCACTGAAGCTTTCTTT.

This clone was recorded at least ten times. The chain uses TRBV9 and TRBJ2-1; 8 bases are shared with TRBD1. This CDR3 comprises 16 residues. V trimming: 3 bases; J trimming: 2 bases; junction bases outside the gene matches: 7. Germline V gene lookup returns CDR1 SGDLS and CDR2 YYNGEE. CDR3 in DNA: TGTGCCAGCAGCGCCCGGGACAGGACCGCCTACAATGAGCAGTTCTTC. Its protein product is CASSARDRTAYNEQFF.

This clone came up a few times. In nucleotides, the CDR3 is TGCGCCAGCAGCCCGGAGCCCGGGACAGGGCCCTCCTACACTGAAGCTTTCTTT. Its translation is CASSPEPGTGPSYTEAFF. The chain employs TRBV4-1 and TRBJ1-1; 9 positions agree with TRBD1. The germline CDR1 and CDR2 sequences are MGHRA and YSYEKL. CDR3 length equals 18 residues. After removal of 4 bases from V and 3 bases from J, the junction contained 15 bases not matched to a gene.

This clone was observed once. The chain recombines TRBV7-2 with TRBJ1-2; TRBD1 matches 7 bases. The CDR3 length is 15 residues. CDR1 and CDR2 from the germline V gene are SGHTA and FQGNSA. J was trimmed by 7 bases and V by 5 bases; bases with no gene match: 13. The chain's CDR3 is CASSPSGRGQGGYTF. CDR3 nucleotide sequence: TGTGCCAGCAGCCCATCCGGAAGGGGGCAGGGTGGCTACACCTTC.

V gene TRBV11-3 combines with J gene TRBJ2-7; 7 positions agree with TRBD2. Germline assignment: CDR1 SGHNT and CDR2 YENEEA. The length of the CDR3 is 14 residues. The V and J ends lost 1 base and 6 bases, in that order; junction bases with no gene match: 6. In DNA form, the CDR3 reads TGTGCCAGCAGCTTAGGTGGCGGCGGGGGCGAGCAGTACTTC. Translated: CASSLGGGGGEQYF.

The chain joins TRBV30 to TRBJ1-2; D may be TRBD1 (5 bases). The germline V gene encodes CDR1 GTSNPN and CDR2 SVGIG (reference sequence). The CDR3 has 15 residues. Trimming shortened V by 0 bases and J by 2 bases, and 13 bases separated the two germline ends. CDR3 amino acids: CAWSVPGGENYGYTF. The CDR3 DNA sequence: TGTGCCTGGAGTGTACCGGGGGGTGAAAACTATGGCTACACCTTC.

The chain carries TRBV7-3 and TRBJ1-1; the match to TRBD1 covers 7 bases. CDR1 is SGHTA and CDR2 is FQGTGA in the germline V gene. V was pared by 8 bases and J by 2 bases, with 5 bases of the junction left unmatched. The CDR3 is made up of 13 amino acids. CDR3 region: CASAGQPNTEAFF. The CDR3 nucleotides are TGTGCCAGCGCGGGACAGCCAAACACTGAAGCTTTCTTT.

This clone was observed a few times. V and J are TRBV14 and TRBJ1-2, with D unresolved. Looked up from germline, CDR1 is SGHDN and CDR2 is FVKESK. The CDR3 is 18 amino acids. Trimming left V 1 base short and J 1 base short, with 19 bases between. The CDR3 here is CASSQGTLGGRVNYGYTF. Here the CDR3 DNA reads TGTGCCAGCAGCCAAGGCACCTTAGGAGGGCGTGTTAACTATGGCTACACCTTC.

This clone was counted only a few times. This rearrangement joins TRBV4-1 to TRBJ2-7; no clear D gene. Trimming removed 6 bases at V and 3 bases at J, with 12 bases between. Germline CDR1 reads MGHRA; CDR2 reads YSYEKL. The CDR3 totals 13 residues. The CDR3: CASSQTDGYEQYF. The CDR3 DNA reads TGCGCCAGCAGTCAAACAGATGGCTACGAGCAGTACTTC.

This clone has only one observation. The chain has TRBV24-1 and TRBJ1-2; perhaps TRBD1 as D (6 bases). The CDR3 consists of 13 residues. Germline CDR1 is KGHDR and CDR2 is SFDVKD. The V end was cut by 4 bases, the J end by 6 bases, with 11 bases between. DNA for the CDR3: TGTGCCACCAGTGAGGGGGAGGGGGATGGCTACACCTTC. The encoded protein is CATSEGEGDGYTF.

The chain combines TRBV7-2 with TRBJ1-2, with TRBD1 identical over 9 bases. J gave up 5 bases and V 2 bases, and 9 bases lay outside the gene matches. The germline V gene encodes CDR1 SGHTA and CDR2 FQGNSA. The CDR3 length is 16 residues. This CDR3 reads CASSLKTGTGRYGYTF. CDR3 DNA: TGTGCCAGCAGCTTAAAAACCGGGACAGGGCGGTATGGCTACACCTTC.

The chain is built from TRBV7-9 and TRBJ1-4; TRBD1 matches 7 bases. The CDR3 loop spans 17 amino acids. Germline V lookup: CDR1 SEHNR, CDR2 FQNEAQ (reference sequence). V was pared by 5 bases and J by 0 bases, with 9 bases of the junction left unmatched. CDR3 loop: CASSRRDSRPTNEKLFF. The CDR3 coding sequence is TGTGCCAGCAGCCGGAGGGACAGTCGTCCAACTAATGAAAAACTGTTTTTT.

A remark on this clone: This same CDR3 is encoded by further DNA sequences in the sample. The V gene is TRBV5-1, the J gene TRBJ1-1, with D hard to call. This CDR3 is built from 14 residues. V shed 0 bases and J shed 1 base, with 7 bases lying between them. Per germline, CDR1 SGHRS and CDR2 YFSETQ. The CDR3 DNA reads TGCGCCAGCAGCTTGGCACGGGGGAACACTGAAGCTTTCTTT. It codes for CASSLARGNTEAFF.

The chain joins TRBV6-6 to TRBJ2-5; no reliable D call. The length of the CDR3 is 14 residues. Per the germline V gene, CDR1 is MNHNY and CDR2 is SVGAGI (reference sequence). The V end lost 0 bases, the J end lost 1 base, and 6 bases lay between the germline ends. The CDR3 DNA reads TGTGCCAGCAGTTACTCGAAGAGCCAAGAGACCCAGTACTTC. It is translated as CASSYSKSQETQYF.

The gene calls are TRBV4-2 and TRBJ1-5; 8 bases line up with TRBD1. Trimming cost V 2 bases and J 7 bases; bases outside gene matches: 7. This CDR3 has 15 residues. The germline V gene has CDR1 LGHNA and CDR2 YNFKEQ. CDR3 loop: CASSQNRQGRQPQHF. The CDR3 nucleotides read TGTGCCAGCAGCCAAAACCGACAGGGGAGACAGCCCCAGCATTTT.

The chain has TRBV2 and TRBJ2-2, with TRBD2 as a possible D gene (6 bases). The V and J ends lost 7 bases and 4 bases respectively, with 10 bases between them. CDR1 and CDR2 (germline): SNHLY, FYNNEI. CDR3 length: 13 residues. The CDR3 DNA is TGTGCCAGCACACTAGCAAGCACCGGGGAGCTGTTTTTT. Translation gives CASTLASTGELFF.

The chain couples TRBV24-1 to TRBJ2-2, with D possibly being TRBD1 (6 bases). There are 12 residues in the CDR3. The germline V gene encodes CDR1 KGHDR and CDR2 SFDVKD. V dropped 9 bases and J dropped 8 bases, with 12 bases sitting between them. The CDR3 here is CATWSGQGELFF. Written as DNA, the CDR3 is TGTGCCACCTGGAGCGGACAGGGGGAGCTGTTTTTT.